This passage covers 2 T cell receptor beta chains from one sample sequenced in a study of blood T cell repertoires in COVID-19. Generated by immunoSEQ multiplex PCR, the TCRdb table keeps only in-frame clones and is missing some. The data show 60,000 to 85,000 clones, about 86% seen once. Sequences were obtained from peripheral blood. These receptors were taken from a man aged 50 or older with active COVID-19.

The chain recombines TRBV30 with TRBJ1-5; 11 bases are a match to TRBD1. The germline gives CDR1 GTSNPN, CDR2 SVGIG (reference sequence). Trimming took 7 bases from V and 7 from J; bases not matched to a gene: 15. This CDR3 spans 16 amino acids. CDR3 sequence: CASPQEWGTGGQPQHF. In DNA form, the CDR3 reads TGTGCCTCTCCGCAGGAGTGGGGGACAGGGGGACAGCCCCAGCATTTT. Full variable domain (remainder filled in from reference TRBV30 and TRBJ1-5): SQTIHQWPATLVQPVGSPLSLECTVEGTSNPNLYWYRQAAGRGLQLLFYSVGIGQISSEVPQNLSASRPQDRQFILSSKKLLLSDSGFYLCASPQEWGTGGQPQHFGDGTRLSIL.

DNA of the CDR3: TGTGCCAGCAGTCGTATATCGCCGTGGGCCGATGAAGCTTTCTTT. This encodes CASSRISPWADEAFF. V is TRBV6-5 and J is TRBJ1-1; D is uncertain. The CDR3 has 15 amino acids. The ends were cut back, 5 bases at V and 7 bases at J, with 20 bases in the middle. Germline CDR1 reads MNHEY; CDR2 reads SVGAGI.